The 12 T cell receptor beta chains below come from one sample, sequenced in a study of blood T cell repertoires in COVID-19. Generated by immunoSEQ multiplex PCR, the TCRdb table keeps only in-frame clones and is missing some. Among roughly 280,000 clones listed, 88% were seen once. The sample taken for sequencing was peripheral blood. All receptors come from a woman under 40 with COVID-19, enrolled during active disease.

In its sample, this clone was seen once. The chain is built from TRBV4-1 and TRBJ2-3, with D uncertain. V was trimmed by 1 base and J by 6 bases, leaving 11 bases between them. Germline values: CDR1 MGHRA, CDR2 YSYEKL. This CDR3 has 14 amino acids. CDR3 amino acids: CASSQGFTQDTQYF. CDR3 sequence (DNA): TGCGCCAGCAGCCAAGGATTTACCCAGGATACGCAGTATTTT.

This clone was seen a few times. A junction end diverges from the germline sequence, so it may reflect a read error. Here the CDR3 DNA reads TGTGCCAGCAGCCAAGAAATAGGGACATCCTCCGAGCAGTACTTC. Translation gives CASSQEIGTSSEQYF. The chain carries TRBV4-2 and TRBJ2-7; D might be TRBD1 (6 bases). The CDR3 is 15 residues long. Germline-derived CDR1 and CDR2 are LGHNA and YNFKEQ.

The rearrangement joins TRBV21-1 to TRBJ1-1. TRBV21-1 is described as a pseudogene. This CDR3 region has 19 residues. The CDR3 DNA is TGTGCCAGCAGCCTTTCGTGGGGAGGGTTTACCCTATACGAGGAGGAAGCTTTCTTT. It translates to CASSLSWGGFTLYEEEAFF.

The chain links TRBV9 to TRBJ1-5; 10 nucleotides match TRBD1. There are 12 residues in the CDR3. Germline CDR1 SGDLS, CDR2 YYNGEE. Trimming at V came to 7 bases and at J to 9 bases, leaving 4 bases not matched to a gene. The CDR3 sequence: CASGTGVSPQHF. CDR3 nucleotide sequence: TGTGCCAGCGGGACAGGGGTTTCGCCCCAGCATTTT.

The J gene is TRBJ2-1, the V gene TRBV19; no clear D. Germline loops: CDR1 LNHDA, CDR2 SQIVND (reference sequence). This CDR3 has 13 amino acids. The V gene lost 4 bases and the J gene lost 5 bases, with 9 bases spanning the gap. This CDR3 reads CASSRSSNNEQFF. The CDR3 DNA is TGTGCCAGTAGTAGGTCTAGTAACAATGAGCAGTTCTTC.

CDR3 loop: CSVEDGGSYEQYF. CDR3 DNA: TGCAGCGTTGAAGATGGCGGGTCCTACGAGCAGTACTTC. The V and J genes are TRBV29-1 and TRBJ2-7; D may be TRBD2 (5 bases). Trimming took 0 bases from V and 1 from J, leaving 7 bases between them. The CDR3 is 13 amino acids. Germline V lookup: CDR1 SQVTM, CDR2 ANQGSEA.

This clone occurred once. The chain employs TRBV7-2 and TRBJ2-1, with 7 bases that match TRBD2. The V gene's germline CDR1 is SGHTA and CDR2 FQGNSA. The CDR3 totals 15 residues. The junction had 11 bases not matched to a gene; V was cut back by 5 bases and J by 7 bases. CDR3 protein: CASSREVGGLNEQFF. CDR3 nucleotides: TGTGCCAGCAGCCGGGAGGTGGGAGGTCTGAATGAGCAGTTCTTC. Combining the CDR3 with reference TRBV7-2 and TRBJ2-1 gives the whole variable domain GAGVSQSPSNKVTEKGKDVELRCDPISGHTALYWYRQSLGQGLEFLIYFQGNSAPDKSGLPSDRFSAERTGGSVSTLTIQRTQQEDSAVYLCASSREVGGLNEQFFGPGTRLTVL.

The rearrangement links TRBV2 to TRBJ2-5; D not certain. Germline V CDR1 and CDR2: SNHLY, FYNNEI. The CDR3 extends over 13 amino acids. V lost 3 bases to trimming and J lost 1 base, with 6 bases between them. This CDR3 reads CASSDRSQETQYF. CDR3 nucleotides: TGTGCCAGCAGTGATAGGAGCCAAGAGACCCAGTACTTC.

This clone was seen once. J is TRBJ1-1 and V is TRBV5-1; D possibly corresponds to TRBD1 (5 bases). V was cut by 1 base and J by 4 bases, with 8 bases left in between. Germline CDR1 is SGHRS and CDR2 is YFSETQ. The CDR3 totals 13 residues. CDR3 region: CASSLSGPTEAFF. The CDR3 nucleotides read TGCGCCAGCAGCTTGTCAGGGCCCACTGAAGCTTTCTTT.

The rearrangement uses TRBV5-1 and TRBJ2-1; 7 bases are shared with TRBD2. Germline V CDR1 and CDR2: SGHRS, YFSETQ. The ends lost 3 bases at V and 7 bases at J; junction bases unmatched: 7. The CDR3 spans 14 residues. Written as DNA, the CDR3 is TGCGCCAGCAGCTCCTGGACTAGTGGGAATGAGCAGTTCTTC. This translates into CASSSWTSGNEQFF.

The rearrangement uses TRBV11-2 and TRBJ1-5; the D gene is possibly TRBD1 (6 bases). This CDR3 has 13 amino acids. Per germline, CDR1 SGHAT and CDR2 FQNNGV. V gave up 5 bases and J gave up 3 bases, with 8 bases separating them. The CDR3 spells CASSRDINQPQHF. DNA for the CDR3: TGTGCCAGCAGCCGGGACATCAATCAGCCCCAGCATTTT.

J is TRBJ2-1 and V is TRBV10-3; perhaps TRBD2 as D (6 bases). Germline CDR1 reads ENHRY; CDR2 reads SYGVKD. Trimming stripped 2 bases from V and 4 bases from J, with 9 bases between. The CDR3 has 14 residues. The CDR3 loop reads CAISEKRVYNEQFF. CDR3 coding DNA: TGTGCCATCAGTGAGAAGCGGGTTTACAATGAGCAGTTCTTC.